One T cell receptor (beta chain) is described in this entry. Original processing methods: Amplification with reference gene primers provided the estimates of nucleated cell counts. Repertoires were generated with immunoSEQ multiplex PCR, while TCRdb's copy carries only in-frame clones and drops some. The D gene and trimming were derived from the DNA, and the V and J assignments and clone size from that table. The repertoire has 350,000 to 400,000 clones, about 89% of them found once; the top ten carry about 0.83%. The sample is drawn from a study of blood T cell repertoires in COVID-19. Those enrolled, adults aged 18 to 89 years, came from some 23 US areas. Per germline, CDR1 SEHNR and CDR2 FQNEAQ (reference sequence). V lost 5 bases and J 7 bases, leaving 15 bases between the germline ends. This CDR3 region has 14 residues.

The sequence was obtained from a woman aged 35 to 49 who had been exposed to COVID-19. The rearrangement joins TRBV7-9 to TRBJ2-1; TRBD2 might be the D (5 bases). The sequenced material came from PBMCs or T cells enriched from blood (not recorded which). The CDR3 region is CASSRSTTGNEQFF. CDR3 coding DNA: TGTGCCAGCAGCCGGTCCACAACGGGGAATGAGCAGTTCTTC.